This T cell receptor beta chain emerged from a study of cytomegalovirus exposure and HLA in healthy donors. General study findings and limits: The investigators catalogued some 160 TCR beta chains as cytomegalovirus-associated. Many donors shared some public TCRs, even though most TCR sequences were rare. As confirmed in vitro, a few CMV-associated chains were specific for CMV antigens.

Using immunoSEQ multiplex PCR, the repertoire was profiled, and TCRdb retains in-frame clones only, with some absent. The sample records roughly 150,000 clones, 88% being singletons. Trimming cost V 1 base and J 8 bases; bases outside gene matches: 3. The germline CDR1 and CDR2 sequences are LGHNA and YNFKEQ. This CDR3 contains 16 residues. Concerning this clone: As yet, its antigen is unknown.

The chain combines TRBV4-2 with TRBJ2-2; 14 nucleotides align to TRBD2. The clonotype comes from a man aged 18 to 30 in good health and CMV-seronegative. Material for sequencing was PBMCs. CDR3 bases: TGTGCCAGCAGCCAAGGACTAGCGGGAGGGCCGGGGGAGCTGTTTTTT. This codes for CASSQGLAGGPGELFF.